This TCR beta chain comes out of a study of blood T cells in healthy people across ages. General study findings and limits: Higher naive T cell percentage went strongly together with higher TCR beta diversity.

Trimming removed 4 bases from V and 0 bases from J, with 13 bases in between. Germline V gene sequence: CDR1 SGHTA, CDR2 FQGNSA. The CDR3 has 15 residues. Sample-barcoded 5' priming and a J-beta primer mix drove a second PCR of about 7 to 11 cycles. A tag from a template-switch adaptor with 12 random nucleotides marked each cDNA molecule. Via MiXCR, TCRdb re-called the 5' RACE reads, giving one row per CDR3 protein. The top ten clones hold under 15% of a sample with roughly 900,000 distinct CDR3 sequences, roughly 52% of them seen once. The sample holds a few counts of this clonotype. Its antigen is not known.

Sequenced input: blood. The rearrangement links TRBV7-2 to TRBJ2-7; D tentatively fits TRBD1 or TRBD2 (5 bases each). The receptor's source is a man between 25 and 39 years old in good health. The CDR3 spells CASSYGTDSSYEQYF. CDR3 nucleotide sequence: TGTGCCAGCAGCTACGGGACCGACAGCTCCTACGAGCAGTACTTC.